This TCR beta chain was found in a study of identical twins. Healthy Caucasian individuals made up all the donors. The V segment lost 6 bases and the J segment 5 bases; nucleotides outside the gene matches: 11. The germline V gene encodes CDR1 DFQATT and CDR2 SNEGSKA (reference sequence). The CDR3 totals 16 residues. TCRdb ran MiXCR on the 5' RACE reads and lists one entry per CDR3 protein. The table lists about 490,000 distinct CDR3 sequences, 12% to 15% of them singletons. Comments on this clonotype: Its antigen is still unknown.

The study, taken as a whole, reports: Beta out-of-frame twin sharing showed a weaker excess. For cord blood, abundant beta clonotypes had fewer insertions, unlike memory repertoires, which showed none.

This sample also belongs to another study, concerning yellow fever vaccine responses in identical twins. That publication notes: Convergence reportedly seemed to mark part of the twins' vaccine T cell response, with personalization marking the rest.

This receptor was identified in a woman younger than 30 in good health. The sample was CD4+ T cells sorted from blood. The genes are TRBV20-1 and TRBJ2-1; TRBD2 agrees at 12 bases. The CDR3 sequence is CSARTSGTGRHNEQFF. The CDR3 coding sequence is TGCAGTGCCCGGACTAGCGGGACGGGTCGCCACAATGAGCAGTTCTTC.